The T cell receptor beta chain described here comes from a study of OX40 agonist ivuxolimab in advanced cancers. This clone has only a few counts. This CDR3 region has 13 residues. The germline V and J ends were trimmed by 0 bases and 14 bases, with 17 bases remaining between them. In germline, CDR1 is GTSNPN, CDR2 SVGIG (reference sequence). The data were produced by immunoSEQ multiplex PCR, yet TCRdb's version contains in-frame clones alone and is incomplete. Seen here are about 73,000 clones, about 86% observed once, and the top ten hold around 2.3%. The sample consisted of CD4+ or CD8+ T cells sorted from blood, taken in a trial of the OX40 agonist ivuxolimab. V usage is TRBV30 and J usage is TRBJ2-1; D is undetermined. This receptor was identified in an adult with an advanced solid tumor such as melanoma, head and neck, liver or kidney cancer. The CDR3 DNA sequence: TGTGCCTGGAGTGTAATCGTTGAAGGTCGGGAGTTCTTC. Translated: CAWSVIVEGREFF.